This T cell receptor beta chain was sequenced during a study of T cell responses to AZD1222 COVID-19 vaccine. Study findings and constraints: It was only 6 or 7 AZD1222 recipients who were seropositive at baseline.

Of note for this clone: Its matching antigen is unknown.

The CDR3 has 16 amino acids. Germline-derived CDR1 and CDR2 are SGHRS and YFSETQ. V lost 4 bases and J lost 0, with 15 bases in between. The protocol was immunoSEQ multiplex PCR, while the TCRdb copy is restricted to in-frame clones and leaves out a portion. This table holds around 150,000 clones, roughly 92% found once. Sequences were derived from peripheral blood, sampled on day 0 of AZD1222 vaccination. The chain has TRBV5-1 and TRBJ2-3, with a possible D match to TRBD1 (6 bases). This receptor was taken from an adult in good health. The CDR3 DNA sequence: TGCGCCAGCAGCATGAGACCGGGACAAAGCACAGATACGCAGTATTTT. This sequence encodes CASSMRPGQSTDTQYF.